These T cell receptor beta chains were read from a single sample in a study of read filtering for tumor transcriptome and immune sequencing. Each CDR3 protein gets one entry after TCRdb re-called the reads with MiXCR. The sample carries 60,000 or so distinct CDR3 sequences, roughly 19% recorded once. Material: a population of CD138-negative cells sorted from bone marrow. These receptors were collected from a donor at least 40 years old with multiple myeloma. CDR3s include the opening cysteine and the closing phenylalanine or tryptophan. The order of the fields is D gene, clone size, V gene, J gene, CDR3 protein, CDR3 DNA. The D gene is left open where the match is weak. The size of a clone is reported for some rows only, either as once, few or many, or as a class for expanded clones.

D gene: TRBD2
clone size: many
V gene: TRBV5-1
J gene: TRBJ2-1
CDR3 protein: CASSPENSGRALRFNEQFF
CDR3 DNA: TGCGCCAGCAGCCCGGAGAATAGCGGGAGGGCCCTGAGATTCAATGAGCAGTTCTTC

D gene: -
clone size: -
V gene: TRBV19
J gene: TRBJ2-1
CDR3 protein: CASSIDFASSSYNEQFF
CDR3 DNA: TGTGCCAGTAGTATAGATTTCGCTTCTAGCTCCTACAATGAGCAGTTCTTC

D gene: -
clone size: many
V gene: TRBV6-6
J gene: TRBJ1-1
CDR3 protein: CASSYSYSTEAFF
CDR3 DNA: TGTGCCAGCAGTTACTCATACAGCACTGAAGCTTTCTTT

D gene: TRBD1
clone size: many
V gene: TRBV24-1
J gene: TRBJ1-1
CDR3 protein: CATSEQGGTEAFF
CDR3 DNA: TGTGCCACCAGTGAACAGGGGGGGACTGAAGCTTTCTTT

D gene: TRBD2
clone size: many
V gene: TRBV20-1
J gene: TRBJ2-1
CDR3 protein: CSARDPPGAGEWWRRNEQFF
CDR3 DNA: TGCAGTGCTAGAGACCCTCCTGGGGCGGGAGAGTGGTGGAGACGGAATGAGCAGTTCTTC

D gene: TRBD2
clone size: many
V gene: TRBV3-1
J gene: TRBJ2-1
CDR3 protein: CASSQGTLQRGAEEQFF
CDR3 DNA: TGTGCCAGCAGCCAAGGTACGCTCCAGCGGGGGGCTGAAGAGCAGTTCTTC

D gene: -
clone size: many
V gene: TRBV20-1
J gene: TRBJ2-1
CDR3 protein: CSAFPYLGTNYYNEQFF
CDR3 DNA: TGCAGTGCTTTCCCCTACCTCGGGACAAATTACTACAATGAGCAGTTCTTC

D gene: TRBD2
clone size: many
V gene: TRBV5-1
J gene: TRBJ2-7
CDR3 protein: CASSLSSGSGYEQYF
CDR3 DNA: TGCGCCAGCAGCTTGTCAAGCGGGAGTGGGTACGAGCAGTACTTC

D gene: -
clone size: many
V gene: TRBV28
J gene: TRBJ1-1
CDR3 protein: CAIRDPNTEAFF
CDR3 DNA: TGTGCCATTCGGGATCCCAACACTGAAGCTTTCTTT

D gene: TRBD2
clone size: -
V gene: TRBV12-3/TRBV12-4
J gene: TRBJ2-3
CDR3 protein: CASSFSSSGRTDTQYF
CDR3 DNA: TGTGCCAGCAGCTTCAGTTCTAGCGGGAGGACAGATACGCAGTATTTT

D gene: -
clone size: -
V gene: TRBV5-1
J gene: TRBJ2-7
CDR3 protein: CASSMTDRSGEQYF
CDR3 DNA: TGCGCCAGCAGCATGACAGACCGCTCTGGGGAGCAGTACTTC

D gene: -
clone size: many
V gene: TRBV5-6
J gene: TRBJ1-1
CDR3 protein: CASSLWQGEVNTEAFF
CDR3 DNA: TGTGCCAGCAGCTTGTGGCAGGGCGAGGTGAACACTGAAGCTTTCTTT

D gene: -
clone size: many
V gene: TRBV24-1
J gene: TRBJ2-1
CDR3 protein: CATSGGNSYNEQFF
CDR3 DNA: TGTGCCACCAGTGGGGGGAACTCCTACAATGAGCAGTTCTTC

D gene: TRBD2
clone size: many
V gene: TRBV20-1
J gene: TRBJ2-3
CDR3 protein: CSAQLAGVASTDTQYF
CDR3 DNA: TGCAGTGCCCAACTAGCGGGAGTTGCGTCCACAGATACGCAGTATTTT

D gene: -
clone size: many
V gene: TRBV11-2
J gene: TRBJ1-1
CDR3 protein: CASSFKGGRGTEAFF
CDR3 DNA: TGTGCCAGCAGCTTCAAGGGGGGGCGAGGCACTGAAGCTTTCTTT

D gene: TRBD1
clone size: many
V gene: TRBV7-2
J gene: TRBJ2-2
CDR3 protein: CASSTRTGGTGELFF
CDR3 DNA: TGTGCCAGCAGCACCCGGACAGGCGGCACCGGGGAGCTGTTTTTT

D gene: TRBD1
clone size: many
V gene: TRBV4-2
J gene: TRBJ1-4
CDR3 protein: CASSQDLFGTGDEKLFF
CDR3 DNA: TGTGCCAGCAGCCAAGATCTGTTTGGGACAGGGGATGAAAAACTGTTTTTT

D gene: -
clone size: few
V gene: TRBV7-8
J gene: TRBJ2-7
CDR3 protein: CASRLRVGGAPYEQYF
CDR3 DNA: TGTGCCAGCAGACTTAGGGTCGGGGGTGCCCCTTACGAGCAGTACTTC

D gene: -
clone size: many
V gene: TRBV20-1
J gene: TRBJ2-7
CDR3 protein: CSAQGPGGDEQYF
CDR3 DNA: TGCAGTGCTCAGGGTCCTGGAGGCGACGAGCAGTACTTC

D gene: -
clone size: -
V gene: TRBV24-1
J gene: TRBJ2-1
CDR3 protein: CATARAAAPYNEQFF
CDR3 DNA: TGTGCCACTGCACGGGCTGCTGCTCCTTACAATGAGCAGTTCTTC

D gene: -
clone size: few
V gene: TRBV28
J gene: TRBJ2-5
CDR3 protein: CASSGGRETQYF
CDR3 DNA: TGTGCCAGCAGCGGGGGTCGGGAGACCCAGTACTTC

D gene: TRBD1
clone size: many
V gene: TRBV29-1
J gene: TRBJ2-2
CDR3 protein: CSVPGQGPTGELFF
CDR3 DNA: TGCAGCGTGCCGGGACAGGGTCCTACCGGGGAGCTGTTTTTT

D gene: TRBD1
clone size: -
V gene: TRBV6-6
J gene: TRBJ1-2
CDR3 protein: CASSQPDRDHYGYTF
CDR3 DNA: TGTGCCAGCAGTCAACCGGACAGGGACCACTATGGCTACACCTTC

D gene: TRBD1
clone size: many
V gene: TRBV7-2
J gene: TRBJ2-5
CDR3 protein: CASSPGTEETQYF
CDR3 DNA: TGTGCCAGCAGCCCAGGGACAGAAGAGACCCAGTACTTC

D gene: -
clone size: many
V gene: TRBV20-1
J gene: TRBJ1-5
CDR3 protein: CSARTQSWGPSNQPQHF
CDR3 DNA: TGCAGTGCTAGGACGCAGTCATGGGGGCCTAGCAATCAGCCCCAGCATTTT

D gene: -
clone size: many
V gene: TRBV7-9
J gene: TRBJ2-5
CDR3 protein: CASSRTGYRETQYF
CDR3 DNA: TGTGCCAGCAGCCGGACGGGTTACCGAGAGACCCAGTACTTC

D gene: -
clone size: many
V gene: TRBV7-9
J gene: TRBJ1-6
CDR3 protein: CASSFTDGPNSPLHF
CDR3 DNA: TGTGCCAGCAGCTTTACGGACGGCCCAAATTCACCCCTCCACTTT

D gene: TRBD1
clone size: many
V gene: TRBV4-2
J gene: TRBJ1-5
CDR3 protein: CASSQGGQGRQPQHF
CDR3 DNA: TGTGCCAGCAGCCAAGGAGGACAGGGAAGACAGCCCCAGCATTTT

D gene: -
clone size: -
V gene: TRBV20-1
J gene: TRBJ2-5
CDR3 protein: CSAREFTVGETQYF
CDR3 DNA: TGCAGTGCTAGAGAGTTCACAGTGGGAGAGACCCAGTACTTC

D gene: -
clone size: -
V gene: TRBV28
J gene: TRBJ2-1
CDR3 protein: CAIREHSNEQFF
CDR3 DNA: TGTGCCATCAGGGAACACTCGAATGAGCAGTTCTTC

D gene: TRBD2
clone size: many
V gene: TRBV5-1
J gene: TRBJ2-2
CDR3 protein: CASSSVAGVNTGELFF
CDR3 DNA: TGCGCCAGCAGCTCGGTGGCGGGGGTGAACACCGGGGAGCTGTTTTTT

D gene: TRBD2
clone size: many
V gene: TRBV5-5
J gene: TRBJ2-3
CDR3 protein: CASSPTFSGLAGSTDTQYF
CDR3 DNA: TGTGCCAGCAGCCCTACATTCTCCGGACTAGCGGGAAGCACAGATACGCAGTATTTT

D gene: TRBD2
clone size: few
V gene: TRBV7-2
J gene: TRBJ2-4
CDR3 protein: CASSSPGLAGGEENIQYF
CDR3 DNA: TGTGCCAGCAGTTCTCCGGGACTAGCGGGGGGCGAAGAAAACATTCAGTACTTC

D gene: -
clone size: -
V gene: TRBV2
J gene: TRBJ2-7
CDR3 protein: CAGSETRVYGDEQYF
CDR3 DNA: TGTGCCGGCAGTGAGACCAGGGTGTATGGGGACGAGCAGTACTTC

D gene: -
clone size: many
V gene: TRBV20-1
J gene: TRBJ2-2
CDR3 protein: CSARPRHPLNTGELFF
CDR3 DNA: TGCAGTGCTAGACCCCGTCACCCTTTGAACACCGGGGAGCTGTTTTTT

D gene: TRBD2
clone size: many
V gene: TRBV7-3
J gene: TRBJ2-2
CDR3 protein: CASSSGLADTGELFF
CDR3 DNA: TGTGCCAGCAGCTCCGGACTAGCGGACACCGGGGAGCTGTTTTTT

D gene: -
clone size: many
V gene: TRBV12-3/TRBV12-4
J gene: TRBJ1-2
CDR3 protein: CASSLELLSNYGYTF
CDR3 DNA: TGTGCCAGCAGTTTAGAGCTGCTTTCTAACTATGGCTACACCTTC

D gene: TRBD2
clone size: many
V gene: TRBV7-8
J gene: TRBJ2-2
CDR3 protein: CASSLVSGGAGELFF
CDR3 DNA: TGTGCCAGCAGCTTAGTTAGCGGGGGGGCCGGGGAGCTGTTTTTT

D gene: -
clone size: many
V gene: TRBV7-9
J gene: TRBJ1-2
CDR3 protein: CASSLDGGYTF
CDR3 DNA: TGTGCCAGCAGCTTAGACGGCGGCTACACCTTC

D gene: -
clone size: many
V gene: TRBV11-2
J gene: TRBJ2-1
CDR3 protein: CASSLGRNNEQFF
CDR3 DNA: TGTGCCAGCAGCTTGGGCCGAAACAATGAGCAGTTCTTC

D gene: -
clone size: many
V gene: TRBV30
J gene: TRBJ2-7
CDR3 protein: CAWSVNPAGEGEQYF
CDR3 DNA: TGTGCCTGGAGTGTAAATCCGGCAGGGGAGGGCGAGCAGTACTTC

D gene: -
clone size: many
V gene: TRBV18
J gene: TRBJ1-5
CDR3 protein: CASSPGQGNQPQHF
CDR3 DNA: TGTGCCAGCTCACCGGGACAAGGGAATCAGCCCCAGCATTTT

D gene: -
clone size: many
V gene: TRBV6-6
J gene: TRBJ2-1
CDR3 protein: CASSLARGFGNEQFF
CDR3 DNA: TGTGCCAGCAGCCTGGCACGGGGGTTCGGCAATGAGCAGTTCTTC

D gene: -
clone size: many
V gene: TRBV30
J gene: TRBJ2-7
CDR3 protein: CARSTGSYEQYF
CDR3 DNA: TGTGCCCGATCTACGGGTAGCTACGAGCAGTACTTC

D gene: -
clone size: medium-sized
V gene: TRBV7-9
J gene: TRBJ2-1
CDR3 protein: CASSLVIGGFYNEQFF
CDR3 DNA: TGTGCCAGCAGCTTAGTAATCGGCGGGTTCTACAATGAGCAGTTCTTC

D gene: -
clone size: many
V gene: TRBV9
J gene: TRBJ2-2
CDR3 protein: CASSFSTGNTGELFF
CDR3 DNA: TGTGCCAGCAGCTTCTCGACAGGGAACACCGGGGAGCTGTTTTTT